The following is a TCR beta chain sequence with its context. What it binds is unknown. This sample is part of a study of shared clonotypes between healthy human individuals. Study-wide context: Those who served as donors were a couple of women and three men between the ages of 18 and 49. A donor's plate count was three for CD4 naive and three for CD4 memory; CD8 naive had two and CD8 memory one.

Broader study findings: Sharing across four donors was seen in 4.5% to 5.5% of naive CD4 clonotypes.

Measured with immunoSEQ multiplex PCR; TCRdb has only the in-frame clones, and not every one. Of 660,000 or so clones detected, roughly 95% appear once; the ten largest clones hold more than 0.085%. CD45RO-negative, CCR7-selected cells formed the naive CD8 fraction, which excluded terminally differentiated effector memory CD45RA+ cells. Every one of the donors was a Caucasian adult that lived in Nashville, Tennessee. The CDR3 runs to 14 residues. V lost 6 bases to trimming and J lost 6 bases, with 18 bases between them. Germline CDR1 MDHEN, CDR2 SYDVKM. The clonotype comes from a woman in her twenties or thirties in good health. The chain employs TRBV28 and TRBJ2-7; a weak D match, TRBD2 (5 bases). The sequencing input was naive CD8+ T cells sorted from blood. The CDR3 region has the DNA TGTGCCAGCAGCCCCGACCATTCGAGGGTCGAGCAGTACTTC. It specifies CASSPDHSRVEQYF.